Listed below are T cell receptor beta chains from one sample, sequenced in a study of cytomegalovirus exposure and HLA in healthy donors. Libraries were prepared by immunoSEQ multiplex PCR; TCRdb keeps only in-frame clonotypes and omits some of them. The sample records approximately 120,000 clones, 73% being singletons. Material for sequencing was PBMCs. The origin of the receptors is a man in his forties in good health and CMV-seronegative. Each CDR3 is given with its conserved first and last residue. Fields, in order: V gene, clone size, D gene, J gene, CDR3 DNA, CDR3 protein. The D gene is left open where the match is weak. Clone size appears in some rows only: once, few, many, or a class for an expanded clone.

TRBV2	many	NA	TRBJ1-4	TGTGCCAGCAGCCCCCTCGGGGGAAGAACTAATGAAAAACTGTTTTTT	CASSPLGGRTNEKLFF
TRBV10-3	NA	TRBD2	TRBJ2-1	TGTGCCACAGACTCTAGCGGGGGGAACAATGAGCAGTTCTTC	CATDSSGGNNEQFF
TRBV6-1	NA	NA	TRBJ2-2	TGTGCCAGCAGTGAAGGGCCCACCGGGGAGCTGTTTTTT	CASSEGPTGELFF
TRBV6-6	NA	TRBD2	TRBJ2-1	TGTGCCAGCAGTTATGGGGCGGGGGGAGTAAGTGAGCAGTTCTTC	CASSYGAGGVSEQFF
TRBV7-9	NA	TRBD1	TRBJ2-2	TGTTCCAGCAGCGCAAACGCCGGGACAGGGAACACCGGGGAGCTGTTTTTT	CSSSANAGTGNTGELFF
TRBV27	NA	TRBD1	TRBJ2-3	TGTGCCAGCAGTTTATTAGGACAGGGGGCTGAAATAGGTACGCAGTATTTT	CASSLLGQGAEIGTQYF
TRBV6-5	few	TRBD1	TRBJ2-7	TGTGCCAGCAAGGGGGCTTACGAGCAGTACTTC	CASKGAYEQYF
TRBV5-1	NA	TRBD2	TRBJ2-3	TGCGCCAGCAGCTTGTCTAGCGGGGGATCAGATACGCAGTATTTT	CASSLSSGGSDTQYF
TRBV18	once	NA	TRBJ2-6	TGTGCCAGCTCCCCACCCCCCTACTCTGGGGCCAACGTCCTGACTTTC	CASSPPPYSGANVLTF
TRBV4-2	NA	TRBD2	TRBJ2-1	TGTGCCAGCAGCCAAGCTCTAGCGGGGGATACCAATGAGCAGTTCTTC	CASSQALAGDTNEQFF
TRBV5-4	NA	NA	TRBJ2-1	TGTGCCAGCAGCTTGGCACTTAAAGAAAATGAGCAGTTCTTC	CASSLALKENEQFF